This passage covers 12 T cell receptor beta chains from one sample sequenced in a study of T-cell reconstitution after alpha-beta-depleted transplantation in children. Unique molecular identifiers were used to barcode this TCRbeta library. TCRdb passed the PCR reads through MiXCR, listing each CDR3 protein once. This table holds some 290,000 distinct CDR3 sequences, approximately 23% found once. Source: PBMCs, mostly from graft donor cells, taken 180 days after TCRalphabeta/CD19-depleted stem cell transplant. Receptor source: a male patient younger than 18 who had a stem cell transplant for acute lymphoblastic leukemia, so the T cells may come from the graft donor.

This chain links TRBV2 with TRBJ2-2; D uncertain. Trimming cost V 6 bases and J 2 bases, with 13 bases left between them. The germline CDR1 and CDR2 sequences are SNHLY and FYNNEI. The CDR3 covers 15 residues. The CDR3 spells CASRLLGPNTGELFF. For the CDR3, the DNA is TGTGCCAGCAGGTTGTTGGGTCCTAACACCGGGGAGCTGTTTTTT.

In DNA form, the CDR3 reads TGTGCCAGCAGCCAATCAGGAGTTGACGAGCAGTACTTC. Translation: CASSQSGVDEQYF. This chain links TRBV16 with TRBJ2-7; no definite D call. The germline V gene encodes CDR1 KGHSY and CDR2 FQNENV. Deletions cut 0 bases from V and 5 bases from J, with 8 bases between. The CDR3 loop spans 13 amino acids.

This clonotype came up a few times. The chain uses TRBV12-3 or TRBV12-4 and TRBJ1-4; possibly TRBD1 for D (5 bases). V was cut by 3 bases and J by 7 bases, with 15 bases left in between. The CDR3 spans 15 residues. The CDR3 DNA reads TGTGCCAGCAGTTTGAAGGGGATAATTGGTGAAAAACTGTTTTTT. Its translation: CASSLKGIIGEKLFF.

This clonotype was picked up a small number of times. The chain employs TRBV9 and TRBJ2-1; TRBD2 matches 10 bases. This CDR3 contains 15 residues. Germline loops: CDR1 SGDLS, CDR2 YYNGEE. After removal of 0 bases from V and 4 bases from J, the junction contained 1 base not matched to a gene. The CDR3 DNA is TGTGCCAGCAGCGTAGCGGGACTAGCGTACAATGAGCAGTTCTTC. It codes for CASSVAGLAYNEQFF.

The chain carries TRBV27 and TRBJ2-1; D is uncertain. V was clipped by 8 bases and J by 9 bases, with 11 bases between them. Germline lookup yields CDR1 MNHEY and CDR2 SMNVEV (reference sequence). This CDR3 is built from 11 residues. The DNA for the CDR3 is TGTGCCAGCCATGACATCACTGAGCAGTTCTTC. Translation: CASHDITEQFF.

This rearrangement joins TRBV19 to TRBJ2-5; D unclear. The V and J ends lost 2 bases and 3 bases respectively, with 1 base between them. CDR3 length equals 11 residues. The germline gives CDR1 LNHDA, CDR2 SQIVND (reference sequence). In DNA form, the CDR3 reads TGTGCCAGTAGTATAAAAGAGACCCAGTACTTC. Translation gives CASSIKETQYF.

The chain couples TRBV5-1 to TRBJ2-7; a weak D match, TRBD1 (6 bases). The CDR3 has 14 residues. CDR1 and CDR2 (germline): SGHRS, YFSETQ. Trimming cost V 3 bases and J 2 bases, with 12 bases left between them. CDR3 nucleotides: TGCGCCAGCAGCTCGACAGGAGGAACCTACGAGCAGTACTTC. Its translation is CASSSTGGTYEQYF.

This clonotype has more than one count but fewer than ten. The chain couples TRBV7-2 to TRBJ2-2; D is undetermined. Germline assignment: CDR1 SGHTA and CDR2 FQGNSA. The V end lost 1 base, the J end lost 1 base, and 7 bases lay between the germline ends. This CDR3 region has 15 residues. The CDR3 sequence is CASSLDGRNTGELFF. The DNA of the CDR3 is TGTGCCAGCAGCTTAGACGGCCGGAACACCGGGGAGCTGTTTTTT.

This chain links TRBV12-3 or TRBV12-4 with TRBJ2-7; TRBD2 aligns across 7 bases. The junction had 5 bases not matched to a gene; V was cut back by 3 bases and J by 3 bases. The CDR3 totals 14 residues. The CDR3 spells CASSLAGEIYEQYF. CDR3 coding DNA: TGTGCCAGCAGTTTGGCGGGAGAGATCTACGAGCAGTACTTC.

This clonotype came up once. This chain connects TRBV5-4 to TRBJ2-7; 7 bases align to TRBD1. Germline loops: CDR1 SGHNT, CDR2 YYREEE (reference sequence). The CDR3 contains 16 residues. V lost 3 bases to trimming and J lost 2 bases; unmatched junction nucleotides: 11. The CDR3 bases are TGTGCCAGCAGCTCGTCCCCGGGGACAGCAGCCTACGAGCAGTACTTC. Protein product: CASSSSPGTAAYEQYF.

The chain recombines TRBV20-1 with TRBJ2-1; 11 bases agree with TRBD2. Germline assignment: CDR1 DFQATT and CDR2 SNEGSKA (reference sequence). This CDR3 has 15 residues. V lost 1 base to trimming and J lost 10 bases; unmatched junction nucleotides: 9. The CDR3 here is CSARGGLAEANEQFF. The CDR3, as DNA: TGCAGTGCTAGAGGGGGACTAGCGGAGGCCAACGAGCAGTTCTTC.

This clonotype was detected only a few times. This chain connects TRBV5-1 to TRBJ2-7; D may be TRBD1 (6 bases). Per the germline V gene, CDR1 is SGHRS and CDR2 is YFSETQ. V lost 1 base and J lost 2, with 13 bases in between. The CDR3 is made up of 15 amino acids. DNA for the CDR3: TGCGCCAGCAGCTTGATTAGGACAGAACCCTACGAGCAGTACTTC. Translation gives CASSLIRTEPYEQYF. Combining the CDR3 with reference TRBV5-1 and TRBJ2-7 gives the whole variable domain KAGVTQTPRYLIKTRGQQVTLSCSPISGHRSVSWYQQTPGQGLQFLFEYFSETQRNKGNFPGRFSGRQFSNSRSEMNVSTLELGDSALYLCASSLIRTEPYEQYFGPGTRLTVT.